This T cell receptor (beta chain) was documented in a study of blood T cell repertoires in COVID-19. The overall study: The United States, Italy and Spain were the sources of the acute and convalescent COVID-19 samples.

The CDR3 is 14 residues long. The germline gives CDR1 SNHLY, CDR2 FYNNEI. V lost 2 bases, J lost 7 bases, and 11 bases lay in between. Original processing notes: Reference gene primer amplification in the assay estimated nucleated cell counts. Measured with immunoSEQ multiplex PCR; TCRdb has only the in-frame clones, and not every one. V and J calls plus clone size are reproduced from that table; the DNA served to infer D and trimming. The table shows about 240,000 clones, with 75% to 85% occurring only once. The receptor was isolated from a woman between 65 and 79 years old with acute or convalescent COVID-19. This chain uses TRBV2 with TRBJ1-4; no clear D gene. Sequenced sample: peripheral blood. DNA for the CDR3: TGTGCCAGCAGTGAAAGGGAGGCAAGTGAAAAACTGTTTTTT. Protein product: CASSEREASEKLFF.